This record covers a single TCR beta chain. CDR1 and CDR2 from the germline V gene are MNHEY and SVGAGI. The junction had 9 bases not matched to a gene; V was cut back by 6 bases and J by 4 bases. CDR3 length: 14 residues. Participants were placed into cohorts based on the clinical history they reported. The data stem from a study of blood T cell repertoires in COVID-19. Study-level background: Acute and convalescent COVID-19 specimens originated in the United States, Italy and Spain. In each case, the material was cDNA or gDNA derived from T cells, B-cell-depleted T cells, or PBMCs.

Some clones are missing from TCRdb's copy, which holds only in-frame ones; the method was immunoSEQ multiplex PCR. The sample lists about 400,000 clones; roughly 91% were seen once. The source is a woman aged 25 to 39 who had recovered from COVID-19. Specimen: PBMCs or T cells enriched from blood (not recorded which). The chain employs TRBV6-5 and TRBJ2-7; 7 bases map to TRBD1. The CDR3 protein is CASSATGTAYEQYF. The CDR3 DNA reads as TGTGCCAGCAGCGCCACCGGGACAGCATACGAGCAGTACTTC.